This T cell receptor (beta chain) was found in a study of blood T cell repertoires in COVID-19. Assay: immunoSEQ multiplex PCR; the TCRdb copy retains only in-frame clones and omits some. The profile shows some 300,000 clones, 90% of them singletons. This CDR3 spans 11 amino acids. V lost 5 bases and J lost 6, with 7 bases in between. This chain links TRBV12-3 or TRBV12-4 with TRBJ1-1; D ambiguous. Sequencing was performed on PBMCs or T cells enriched from blood (not recorded which). The TCR sequence derives from a woman aged 25 to 39 who had been exposed to COVID-19. The CDR3 DNA follows: TGTGCCAGCAGTCCAACGGCTGAAGCTTTCTTT. The encoded protein is CASSPTAEAFF.